This TCR beta chain was retrieved from a study of T cells in Graves' hyperthyroidism and ophthalmopathy. General study findings and limits: The model anticipated ophthalmopathy a median around six months pre-onset.

With respect to this clonotype: The antigen is unknown.

The CDR3 has 16 amino acids. The germline CDR1 and CDR2 sequences are SGHTA and FQGNSA. V lost 5 bases, J lost 0 bases, and 7 bases stayed unmatched. Researchers amplified the TCR beta CDR3 regions from RNA transcripts. The HTBI set primed first-round TCR CDR3 RT-PCR. In TCRdb, the multiplex PCR reads were re-called with MiXCR into one record per CDR3 protein. The repertoire consists of 620,000 or so distinct CDR3 sequences, with 13% to 15% occurring once and the leading ten covering roughly an eighth. Sequencing was done on a sample of blood. V usage is TRBV7-2 and J usage is TRBJ2-3; TRBD2 aligns across 8 bases. The origin of this receptor is a woman aged 45 to 65 with Graves' ophthalmopathy. CDR3 sequence: CASSPPGGRSTDTQYF. CDR3 DNA: TGTGCCAGCAGCCCCCCGGGGGGGAGGAGCACAGATACGCAGTATTTT.